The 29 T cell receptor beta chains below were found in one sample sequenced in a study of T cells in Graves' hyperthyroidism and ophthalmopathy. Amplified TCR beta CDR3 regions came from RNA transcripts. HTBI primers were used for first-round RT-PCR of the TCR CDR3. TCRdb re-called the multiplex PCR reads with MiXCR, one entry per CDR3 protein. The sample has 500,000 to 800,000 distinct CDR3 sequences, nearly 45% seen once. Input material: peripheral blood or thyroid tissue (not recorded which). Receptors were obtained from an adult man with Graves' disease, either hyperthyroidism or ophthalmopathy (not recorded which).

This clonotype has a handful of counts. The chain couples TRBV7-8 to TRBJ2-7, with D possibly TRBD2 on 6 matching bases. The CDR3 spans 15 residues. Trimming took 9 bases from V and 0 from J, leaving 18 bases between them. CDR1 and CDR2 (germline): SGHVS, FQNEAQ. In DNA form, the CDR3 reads TGTGCCAGTAGCGACCCTCGGGGGAGCTCCTACGAGCAGTACTTC. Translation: CASSDPRGSSYEQYF.

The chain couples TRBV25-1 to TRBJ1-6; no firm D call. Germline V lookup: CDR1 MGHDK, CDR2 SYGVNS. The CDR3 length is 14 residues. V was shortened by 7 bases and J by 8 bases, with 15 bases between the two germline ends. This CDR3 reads CASTCYGPYSPLHF. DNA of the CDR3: TGTGCCAGCACCTGCTACGGCCCTTATTCACCCCTCCACTTT. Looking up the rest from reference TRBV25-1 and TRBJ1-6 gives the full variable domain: EADIYQTPRYLVIGTGKKITLECSQTMGHDKMYWYQQDPGMELHLIHYSYGVNSTEKGDLSSESTVSRIRTEHFPLTLESARPSHTSQYLCASTCYGPYSPLHFGNGTRLTVT.

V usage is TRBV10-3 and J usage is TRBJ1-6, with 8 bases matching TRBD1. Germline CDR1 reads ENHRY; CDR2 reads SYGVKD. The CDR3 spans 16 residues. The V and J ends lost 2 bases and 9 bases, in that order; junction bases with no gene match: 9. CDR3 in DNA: TGTGCCATCAGTGAGGTCGGCGGGGACAGGCGTTCACCCCTCCACTTT. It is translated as CAISEVGGDRRSPLHF.

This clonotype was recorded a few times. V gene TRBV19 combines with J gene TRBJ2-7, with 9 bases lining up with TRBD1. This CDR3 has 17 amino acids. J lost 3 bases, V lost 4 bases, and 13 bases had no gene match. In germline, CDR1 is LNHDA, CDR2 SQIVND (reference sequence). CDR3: CASSTFSGTGKLYEQYF. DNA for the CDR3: TGTGCCAGTAGTACCTTCTCCGGGACAGGGAAACTCTACGAGCAGTACTTC.

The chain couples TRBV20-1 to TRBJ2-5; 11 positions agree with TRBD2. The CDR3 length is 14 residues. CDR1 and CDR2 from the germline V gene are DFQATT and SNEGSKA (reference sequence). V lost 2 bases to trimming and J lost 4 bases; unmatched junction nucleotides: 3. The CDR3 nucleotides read TGCAGTGCTAGAAGGACTAGCGGGTCAGAGACCCAGTACTTC. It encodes CSARRTSGSETQYF.

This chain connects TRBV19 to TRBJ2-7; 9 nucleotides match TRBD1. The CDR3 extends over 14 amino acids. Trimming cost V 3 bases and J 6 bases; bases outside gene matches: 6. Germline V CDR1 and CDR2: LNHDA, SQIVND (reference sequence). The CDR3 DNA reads TGTGCCAGTAGTATGGGGACAGGGATCTCCGAGCAGTACTTC. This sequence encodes CASSMGTGISEQYF.

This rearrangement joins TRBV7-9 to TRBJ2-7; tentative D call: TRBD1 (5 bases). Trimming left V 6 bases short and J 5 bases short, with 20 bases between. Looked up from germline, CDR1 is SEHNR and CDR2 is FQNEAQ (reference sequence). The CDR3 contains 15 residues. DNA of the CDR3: TGTGCCAGCAGTGCTTTCGACAGTCCGGGTCACGAGCAGTACTTC. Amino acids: CASSAFDSPGHEQYF.

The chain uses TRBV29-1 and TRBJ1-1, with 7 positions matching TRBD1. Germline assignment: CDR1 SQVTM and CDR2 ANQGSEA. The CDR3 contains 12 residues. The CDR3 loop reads CQTRQGNTEAFF. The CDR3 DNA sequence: TGCCAAACCCGACAGGGGAACACTGAAGCTTTCTTT.

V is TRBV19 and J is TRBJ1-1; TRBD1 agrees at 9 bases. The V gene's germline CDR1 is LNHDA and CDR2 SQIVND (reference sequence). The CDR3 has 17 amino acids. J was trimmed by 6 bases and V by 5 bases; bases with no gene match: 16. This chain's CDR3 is CASSWGQGHLSIAEAFF. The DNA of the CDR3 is TGTGCCAGTAGTTGGGGACAGGGTCATCTGTCTATCGCTGAAGCTTTCTTT.

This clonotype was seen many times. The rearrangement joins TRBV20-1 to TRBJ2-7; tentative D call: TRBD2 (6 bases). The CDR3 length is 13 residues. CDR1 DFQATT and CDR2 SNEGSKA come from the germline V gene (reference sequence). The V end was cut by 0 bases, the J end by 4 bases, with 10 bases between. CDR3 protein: CSARDRLAYEQYF. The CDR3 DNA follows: TGCAGTGCTAGAGATCGTCTAGCGTACGAGCAGTACTTC.

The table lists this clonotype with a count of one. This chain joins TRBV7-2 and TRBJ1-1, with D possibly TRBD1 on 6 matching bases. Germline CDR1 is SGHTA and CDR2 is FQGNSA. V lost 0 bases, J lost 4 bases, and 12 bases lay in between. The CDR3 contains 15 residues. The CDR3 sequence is CASSLAQGHSTEAFF. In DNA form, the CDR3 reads TGTGCCAGCAGCTTAGCACAGGGTCACAGCACTGAAGCTTTCTTT.

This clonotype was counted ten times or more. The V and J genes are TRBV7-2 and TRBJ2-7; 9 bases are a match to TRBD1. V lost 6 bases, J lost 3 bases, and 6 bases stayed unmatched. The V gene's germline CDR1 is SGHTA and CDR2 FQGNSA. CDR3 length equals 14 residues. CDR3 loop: CASSRTGVGYEQYF. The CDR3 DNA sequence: TGTGCCAGCAGTCGGACAGGGGTCGGCTACGAGCAGTACTTC.

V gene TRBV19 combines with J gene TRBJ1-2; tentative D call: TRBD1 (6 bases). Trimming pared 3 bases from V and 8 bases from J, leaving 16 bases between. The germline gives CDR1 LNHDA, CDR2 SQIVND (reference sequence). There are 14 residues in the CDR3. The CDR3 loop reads CASSIREGVRGYTF. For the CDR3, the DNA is TGTGCCAGTAGTATTCGAGAGGGGGTTAGAGGCTACACCTTC. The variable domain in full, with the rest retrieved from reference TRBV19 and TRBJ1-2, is DGGITQSPKYLFRKEGQNVTLSCEQNLNHDAMYWYRQDPGQGLRLIYYSQIVNDFQKGDIAEGYSVSREKKESFPLTVTSAQKNPTAFYLCASSIREGVRGYTFGSGTRLTVV.

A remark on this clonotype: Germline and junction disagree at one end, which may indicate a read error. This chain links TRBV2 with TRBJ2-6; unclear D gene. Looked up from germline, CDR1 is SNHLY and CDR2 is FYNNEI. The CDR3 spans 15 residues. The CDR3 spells CGSSYVVSGANVLTF. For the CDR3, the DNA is TGTGGCAGCAGTTACGTAGTCTCTGGGGCCAACGTCCTGACTTTC.

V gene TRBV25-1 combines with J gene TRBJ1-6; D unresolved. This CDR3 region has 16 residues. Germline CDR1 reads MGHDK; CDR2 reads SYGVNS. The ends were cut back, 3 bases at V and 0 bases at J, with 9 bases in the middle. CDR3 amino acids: CASSDSASSYNSPLHF. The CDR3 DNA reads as TGTGCCAGCAGTGATTCCGCGAGCTCCTATAATTCACCCCTCCACTTT.

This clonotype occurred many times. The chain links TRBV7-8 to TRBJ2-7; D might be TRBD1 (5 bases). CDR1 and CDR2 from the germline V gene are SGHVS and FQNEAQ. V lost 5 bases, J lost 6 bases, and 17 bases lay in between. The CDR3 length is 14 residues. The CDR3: CASSEQGTAREQYF. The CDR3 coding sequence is TGTGCCAGCAGCGAGCAGGGAACGGCTCGCGAGCAGTACTTC.

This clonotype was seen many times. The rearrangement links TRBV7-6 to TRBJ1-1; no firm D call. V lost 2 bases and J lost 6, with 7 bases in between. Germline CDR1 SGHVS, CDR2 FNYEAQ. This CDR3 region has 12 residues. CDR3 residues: CASSLPDSEAFF. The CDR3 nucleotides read TGTGCCAGCAGCTTACCGGACTCTGAAGCTTTCTTT.

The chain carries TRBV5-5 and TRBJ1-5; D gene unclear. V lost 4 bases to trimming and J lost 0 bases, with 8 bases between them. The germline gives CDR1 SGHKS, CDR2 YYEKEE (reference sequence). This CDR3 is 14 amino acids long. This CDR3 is CASSVGHSNQPQHF. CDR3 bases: TGTGCCAGCAGCGTTGGCCATAGCAATCAGCCCCAGCATTTT.

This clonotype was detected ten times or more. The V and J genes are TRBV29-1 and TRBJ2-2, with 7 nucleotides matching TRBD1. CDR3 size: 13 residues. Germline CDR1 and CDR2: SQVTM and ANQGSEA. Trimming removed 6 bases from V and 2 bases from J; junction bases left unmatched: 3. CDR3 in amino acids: CSVDRDNTGELFF. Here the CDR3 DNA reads TGCAGCGTAGACAGGGATAACACCGGGGAGCTGTTTTTT.

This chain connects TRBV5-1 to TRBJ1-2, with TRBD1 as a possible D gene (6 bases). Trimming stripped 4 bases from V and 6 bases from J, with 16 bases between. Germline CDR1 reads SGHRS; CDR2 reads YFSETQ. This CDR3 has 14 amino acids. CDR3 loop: CASSPRTATNGYTF. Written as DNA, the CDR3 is TGCGCCAGCAGCCCCCGGACAGCTACTAATGGCTACACCTTC.

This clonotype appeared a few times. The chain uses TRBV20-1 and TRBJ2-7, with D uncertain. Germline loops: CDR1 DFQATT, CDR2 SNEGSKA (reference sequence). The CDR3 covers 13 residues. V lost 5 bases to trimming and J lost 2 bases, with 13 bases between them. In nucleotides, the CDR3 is TGCAGTGCTCTTAATGACGGAACCTACGAGCAGTACTTC. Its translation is CSALNDGTYEQYF.

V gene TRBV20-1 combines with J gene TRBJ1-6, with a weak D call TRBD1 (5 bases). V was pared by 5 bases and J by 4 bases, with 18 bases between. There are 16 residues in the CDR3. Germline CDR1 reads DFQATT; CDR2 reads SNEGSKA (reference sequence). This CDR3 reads CSAGGQGRGYNSPLHF. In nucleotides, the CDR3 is TGCAGTGCTGGTGGGCAGGGCCGGGGGTATAATTCACCCCTCCACTTT.

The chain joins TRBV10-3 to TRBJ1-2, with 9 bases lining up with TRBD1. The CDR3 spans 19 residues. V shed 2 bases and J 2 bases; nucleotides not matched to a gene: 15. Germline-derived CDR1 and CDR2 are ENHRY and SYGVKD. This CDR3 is CAISEVWSGQGLPNYGYTF. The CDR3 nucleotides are TGTGCCATCAGTGAGGTTTGGTCGGGACAGGGACTTCCAAACTATGGCTACACCTTC.

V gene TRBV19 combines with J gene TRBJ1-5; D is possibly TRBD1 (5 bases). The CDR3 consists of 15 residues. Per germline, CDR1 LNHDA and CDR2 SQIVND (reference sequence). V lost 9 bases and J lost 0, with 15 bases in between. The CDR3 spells CASHRSSDSNQPQHF. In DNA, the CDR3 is TGTGCCAGCCACAGGAGTTCCGATAGCAATCAGCCCCAGCATTTT.

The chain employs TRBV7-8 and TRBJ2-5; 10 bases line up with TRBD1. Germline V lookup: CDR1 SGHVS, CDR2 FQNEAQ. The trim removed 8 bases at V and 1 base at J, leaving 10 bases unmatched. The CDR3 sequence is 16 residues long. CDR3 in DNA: TGTGCCAGCGCCAGACCGGACAGGGGGGGCCAAGAGACCCAGTACTTC. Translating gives CASARPDRGGQETQYF.

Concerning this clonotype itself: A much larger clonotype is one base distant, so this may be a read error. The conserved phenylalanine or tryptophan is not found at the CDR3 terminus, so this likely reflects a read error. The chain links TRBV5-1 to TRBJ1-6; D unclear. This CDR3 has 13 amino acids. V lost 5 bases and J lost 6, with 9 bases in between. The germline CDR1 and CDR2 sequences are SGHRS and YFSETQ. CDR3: CASRSESNSPLHL. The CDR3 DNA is TGCGCCAGCAGATCGGAATCTAATTCACCCCTCCACCTT.

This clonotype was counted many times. Here the CDR3 DNA reads TGTGCCAGCAGCACGCAGGGGCGCGAGCAGTACTTC. Translated: CASSTQGREQYF. The genes are TRBV7-9 and TRBJ2-7, with D perhaps matching TRBD1 (6 bases). There are 12 residues in the CDR3. V was shortened by 5 bases and J by 6 bases, with 11 bases between the two germline ends. From germline, CDR1 is SEHNR and CDR2 FQNEAQ (reference sequence).

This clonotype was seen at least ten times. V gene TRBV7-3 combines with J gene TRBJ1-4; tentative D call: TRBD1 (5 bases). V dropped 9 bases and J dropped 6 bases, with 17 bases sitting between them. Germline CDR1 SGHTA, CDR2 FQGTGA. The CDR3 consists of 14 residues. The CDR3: CASWRGSRDEKLFF. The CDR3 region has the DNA TGTGCCAGTTGGCGGGGGTCGAGGGATGAAAAACTGTTTTTT.

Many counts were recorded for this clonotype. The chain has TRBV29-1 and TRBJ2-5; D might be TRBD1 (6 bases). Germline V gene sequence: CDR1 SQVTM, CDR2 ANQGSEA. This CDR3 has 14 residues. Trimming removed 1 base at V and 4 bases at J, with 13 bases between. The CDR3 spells CSVEVVGAGETQYF. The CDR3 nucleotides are TGCAGCGTTGAAGTGGTGGGGGCCGGAGAGACCCAGTACTTC.